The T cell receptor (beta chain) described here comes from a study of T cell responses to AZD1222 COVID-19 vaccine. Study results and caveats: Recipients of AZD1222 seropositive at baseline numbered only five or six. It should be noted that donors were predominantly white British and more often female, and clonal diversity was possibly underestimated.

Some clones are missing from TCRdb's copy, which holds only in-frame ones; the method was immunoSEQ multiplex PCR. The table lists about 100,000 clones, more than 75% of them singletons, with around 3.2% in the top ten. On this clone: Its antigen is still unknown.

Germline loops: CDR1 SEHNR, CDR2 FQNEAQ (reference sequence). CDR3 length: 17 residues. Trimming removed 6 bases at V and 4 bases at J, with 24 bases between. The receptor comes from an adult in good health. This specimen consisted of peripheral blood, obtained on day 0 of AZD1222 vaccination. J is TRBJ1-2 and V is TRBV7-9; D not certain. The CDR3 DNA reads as TGTGCCAGCAGTTTCCCGGGGAGGACTGACCTGGGCTATGGCTACACCTTC. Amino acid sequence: CASSFPGRTDLGYGYTF.